The 5 T cell receptor beta chains presented below share a single source sample, sequenced in a study of radiation and T cells in renal cell carcinoma. Assay used: immunoSEQ multiplex PCR; TCRdb lists only in-frame clones, some missing. The sample has 120,000 to 150,000 clones, around nine tenths seen once; the top ten hold less than 20%. Time point reported: blood 4 weeks post-SBRT, at nephrectomy. The treatment denotes: 15 Gy SBRT to primary tumor, nephrectomy 4 weeks later. Sequences were derived from blood, sampled from a patient whose treatment included radiotherapy and nephrectomy. The receptors here all came from a woman in her forties or fifties with renal cell carcinoma.

The chain joins TRBV5-1 to TRBJ2-7, with 10 bases matching TRBD2. The trim removed 2 bases at V and 5 bases at J, leaving 7 bases unmatched. The V gene's germline CDR1 is SGHRS and CDR2 YFSETQ. This CDR3 region has 15 residues. The CDR3 is CASSLGRTSGHEQYF. The CDR3 DNA sequence: TGCGCCAGCAGCTTAGGAAGGACTAGCGGCCACGAGCAGTACTTC.

This clone was counted once. V and J are TRBV5-4 and TRBJ2-2; 10 bases agree with TRBD2. Per the germline V gene, CDR1 is SGHNT and CDR2 is YYREEE (reference sequence). The CDR3 loop spans 15 amino acids. The trim removed 4 bases at V and 1 base at J, leaving 1 base unmatched. CDR3 nucleotides: TGTGCCAGCAGCAGGACTAGCGGGAACACCGGGGAGCTGTTTTTT. Its translation is CASSRTSGNTGELFF.

The rearrangement uses TRBV18 and TRBJ1-1; the D gene is possibly TRBD1 (6 bases). Germline V gene data show CDR1 as KGHSH and CDR2 as LQKENI. V was cut by 0 bases and J by 10 bases, with 18 bases left in between. This CDR3 has 15 amino acids. The CDR3 nucleotides are TGTGCCAGCTCACCACCGGTTGGGGGCGCAGTGTCAGCTTTCTTT. This translates into CASSPPVGGAVSAFF.

J is TRBJ2-2 and V is TRBV7-9; a possible D gene is TRBD1 (5 bases). The V gene lost 4 bases and the J gene lost 0 bases, with 18 bases spanning the gap. Germline CDR1 is SEHNR and CDR2 is FQNEAQ (reference sequence). This CDR3 is 18 amino acids long. The CDR3 nucleotides read TGTGCCAGCAGCTCCCTCGGTCAGGGAAGGACGAACACCGGGGAGCTGTTTTTT. It specifies CASSSLGQGRTNTGELFF.

The chain uses TRBV5-1 and TRBJ1-1; D is perhaps TRBD1 (6 bases). CDR1 SGHRS and CDR2 YFSETQ come from the germline V gene. Trimming shortened V by 3 bases and J by 7 bases, and 19 bases separated the two germline ends. The CDR3 extends over 15 amino acids. The chain's CDR3 is CASSSLGSGDGEAFF. Here the CDR3 DNA reads TGCGCCAGCAGCTCACTAGGGTCAGGGGACGGTGAAGCTTTCTTT.